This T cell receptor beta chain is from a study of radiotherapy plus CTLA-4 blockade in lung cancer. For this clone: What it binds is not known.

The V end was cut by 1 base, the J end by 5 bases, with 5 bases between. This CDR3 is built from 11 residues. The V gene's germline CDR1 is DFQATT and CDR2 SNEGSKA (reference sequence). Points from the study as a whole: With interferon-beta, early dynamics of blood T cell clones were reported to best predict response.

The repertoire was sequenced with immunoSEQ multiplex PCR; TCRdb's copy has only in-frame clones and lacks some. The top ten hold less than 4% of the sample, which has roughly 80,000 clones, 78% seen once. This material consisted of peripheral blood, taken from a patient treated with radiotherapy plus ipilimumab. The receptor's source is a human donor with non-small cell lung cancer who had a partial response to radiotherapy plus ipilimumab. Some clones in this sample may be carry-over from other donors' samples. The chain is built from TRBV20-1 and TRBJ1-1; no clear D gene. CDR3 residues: CSARVLTEAFF. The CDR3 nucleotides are TGCAGTGCTAGAGTCTTAACTGAAGCTTTCTTT.